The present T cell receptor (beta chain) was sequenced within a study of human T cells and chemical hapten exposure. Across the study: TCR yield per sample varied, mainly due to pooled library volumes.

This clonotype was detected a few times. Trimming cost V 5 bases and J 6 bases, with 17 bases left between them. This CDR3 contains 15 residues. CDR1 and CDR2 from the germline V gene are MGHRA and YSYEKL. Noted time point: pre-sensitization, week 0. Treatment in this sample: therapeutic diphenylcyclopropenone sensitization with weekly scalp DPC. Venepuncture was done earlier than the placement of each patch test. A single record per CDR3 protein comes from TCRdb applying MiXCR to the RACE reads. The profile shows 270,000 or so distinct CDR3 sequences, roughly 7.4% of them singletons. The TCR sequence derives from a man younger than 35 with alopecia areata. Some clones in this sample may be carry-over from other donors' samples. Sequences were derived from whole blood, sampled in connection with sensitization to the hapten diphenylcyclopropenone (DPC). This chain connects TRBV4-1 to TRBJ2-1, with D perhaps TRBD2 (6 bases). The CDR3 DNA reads TGCGCCAGCAGCTACCACCCCGCCGGGGGCAATGAGCAGTTCTTC. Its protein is CASSYHPAGGNEQFF.